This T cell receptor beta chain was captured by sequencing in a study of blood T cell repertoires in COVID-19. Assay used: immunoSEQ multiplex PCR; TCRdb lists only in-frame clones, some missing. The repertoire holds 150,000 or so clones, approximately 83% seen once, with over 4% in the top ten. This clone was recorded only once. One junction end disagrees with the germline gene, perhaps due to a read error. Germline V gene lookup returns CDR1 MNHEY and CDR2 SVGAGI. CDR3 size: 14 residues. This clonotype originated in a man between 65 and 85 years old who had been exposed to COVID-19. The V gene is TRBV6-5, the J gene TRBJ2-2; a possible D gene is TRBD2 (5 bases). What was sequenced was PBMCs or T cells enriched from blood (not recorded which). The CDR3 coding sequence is TGTGCCAGCAATATTGACCTGAACACCGGGGAGCTGTTTTTC. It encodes CASNIDLNTGELFF.